Shown below are 7 T cell receptor beta chains from a single sample sequenced in a study of cytomegalovirus exposure and HLA in healthy donors. Sequenced by immunoSEQ multiplex PCR; TCRdb stores in-frame clones only, minus some. The sample has roughly 240,000 clones, around nine tenths seen once. The sequenced material came from PBMCs. These receptors were taken from a man aged 18 to 30 in good health and CMV-seronegative.

This clone was detected once. The chain is built from TRBV5-1 and TRBJ1-4, with D tentatively TRBD1 (5 bases). The V gene lost 1 base and the J gene lost 8 bases, with 18 bases spanning the gap. CDR1 SGHRS and CDR2 YFSETQ come from the germline V gene. The CDR3 is 16 amino acids. CDR3 amino acids: CASSLSGARDKEKLFF. As DNA, the CDR3 is TGCGCCAGCAGCTTGAGTGGGGCCAGGGATAAAGAAAAACTGTTTTTT.

V and J are TRBV4-1 and TRBJ2-1, with D tentatively TRBD2 (5 bases). Germline loops: CDR1 MGHRA, CDR2 YSYEKL. V lost 0 bases to trimming and J lost 8 bases, with 11 bases between them. The CDR3 has 14 amino acids. The CDR3 DNA reads as TGCGCCAGCAGCCAAGATATGAGGGCTGATGAGCAGTTCTTC. Translation gives CASSQDMRADEQFF.

This clone was detected a few times. The gene calls are TRBV6-5 and TRBJ1-5; no clear D gene. Per germline, CDR1 MNHEY and CDR2 SVGAGI. The CDR3 loop spans 14 amino acids. The V end lost 5 bases, the J end lost 0 bases, and 8 bases lay between the germline ends. The CDR3 loop is CASSRQTSNQPQHF. CDR3 nucleotide sequence: TGTGCCAGCAGTCGACAAACTAGCAATCAGCCCCAGCATTTT.

The chain links TRBV7-9 to TRBJ1-1; 8 bases match TRBD1. CDR1 and CDR2 (germline): SEHNR, FQNEAQ (reference sequence). V gave up 5 bases and J gave up 5 bases; unmatched junction bases: 10. This CDR3 contains 15 residues. The CDR3 nucleotides read TGTGCCAGCAGCGCGACCGGGACAGGATTAACTGAAGCTTTCTTT. Translation: CASSATGTGLTEAFF.

This rearrangement joins TRBV11-3 to TRBJ2-1, with 8 positions matching TRBD2. The CDR3 sequence is 17 residues long. V was clipped by 1 base and J by 7 bases; unmatched bases: 12. Germline-derived CDR1 and CDR2 are SGHNT and YENEEA. CDR3 in DNA: TGTGCCAGCAGCTTAGGCGGGGGGCCGAACTACGGGAATGAGCAGTTCTTC. Translated, it gives CASSLGGGPNYGNEQFF.

CDR3 DNA sequence: TGTGCCAGCAGTGTGGGACAGGGTTCCTACGAGCAGTACTTC. Its translation: CASSVGQGSYEQYF. V usage is TRBV6-1 and J usage is TRBJ2-7; 9 bases are shared with TRBD1. The CDR3 totals 14 residues. The junction had 2 bases not matched to a gene; V was cut back by 4 bases and J by 1 base. Germline CDR1 and CDR2: MNHNS and SASEGT.

This chain joins TRBV5-1 and TRBJ1-1, with no clear D. The germline V and J ends were trimmed by 4 bases and 3 bases, with 10 bases remaining between them. CDR1 is SGHRS and CDR2 is YFSETQ in the germline V gene. The CDR3 is 13 amino acids. This chain's CDR3 is CASSPRRDTEAFF. In nucleotides, the CDR3 is TGCGCCAGCAGCCCGCGGAGAGACACTGAAGCTTTCTTT.